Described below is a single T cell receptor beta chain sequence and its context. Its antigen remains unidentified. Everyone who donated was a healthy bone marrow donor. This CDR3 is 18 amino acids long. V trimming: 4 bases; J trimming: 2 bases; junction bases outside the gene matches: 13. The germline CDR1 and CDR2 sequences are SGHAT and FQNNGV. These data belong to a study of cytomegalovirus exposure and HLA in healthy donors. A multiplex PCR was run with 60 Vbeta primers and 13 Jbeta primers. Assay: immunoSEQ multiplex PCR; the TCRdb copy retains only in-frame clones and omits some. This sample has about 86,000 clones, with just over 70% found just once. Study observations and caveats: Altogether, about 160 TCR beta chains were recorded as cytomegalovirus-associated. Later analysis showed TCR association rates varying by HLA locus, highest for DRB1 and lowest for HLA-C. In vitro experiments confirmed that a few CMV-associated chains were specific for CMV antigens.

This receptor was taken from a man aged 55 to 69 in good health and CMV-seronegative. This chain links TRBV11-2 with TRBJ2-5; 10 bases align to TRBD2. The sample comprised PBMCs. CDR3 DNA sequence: TGTGCCAGCAGCTCTCCGTCGGTACTAGCGGGGCTGCAAGAGACCCAGTACTTC. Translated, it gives CASSSPSVLAGLQETQYF.